The 32 T cell receptor beta chains below come from one sample, sequenced in a study of shared clonotypes between healthy human individuals. Terminally differentiated effector memory CD45RA+ cells were left out of the naive CD8 fraction, which was CD45RO-negative and positively selected for CCR7. TCRdb's table, derived via immunoSEQ multiplex PCR, lists solely in-frame clones and lacks some. The sample yields approximately 2,000,000 clones, 85% to 95% seen once. The sample was naive CD8+ T cells from PBMCs. All receptors derive from a man between 18 and 35 years old in good health. Some clones in this sample may be carry-over from other donors' samples.

The rearrangement links TRBV19 to TRBJ1-1; 7 bases line up with TRBD1. There are 15 residues in the CDR3. Germline-derived CDR1 and CDR2 are LNHDA and SQIVND (reference sequence). With 4 bases clipped from V and 4 bases from J, the junction kept 9 bases outside the gene matches. The DNA of the CDR3 is TGTGCCAGTAGTACCCTCTCAGGGGGTAGCACTGAAGCTTTCTTT. Amino acids: CASSTLSGGSTEAFF.

V and J are TRBV27 and TRBJ2-7; 10 bases are shared with TRBD2. The ends lost 1 base at V and 6 bases at J; junction bases unmatched: 12. Germline loops: CDR1 MNHEY, CDR2 SMNVEV (reference sequence). CDR3 size: 17 residues. Written as DNA, the CDR3 is TGTGCCAGCAGTTTATTCTCTGCTAGCGGGAGTACGGGCGAGCAGTACTTC. Translation: CASSLFSASGSTGEQYF.

This clone was seen just once. The chain joins TRBV19 to TRBJ1-2, with 8 nucleotides matching TRBD1. Germline CDR1 LNHDA, CDR2 SQIVND (reference sequence). V shed 7 bases and J 6 bases; nucleotides not matched to a gene: 7. The CDR3 is 13 residues long. CDR3 in amino acids: CASTYRGENGYTF. CDR3 sequence (DNA): TGTGCCAGTACGTACAGGGGGGAGAATGGCTACACCTTC.

The chain couples TRBV28 to TRBJ2-7; D remains ambiguous. Trimming took off 0 bases at V and 2 bases at J, with 14 bases between the two ends. The germline gives CDR1 MDHEN, CDR2 SYDVKM. The CDR3 contains 16 residues. The CDR3 DNA sequence: TGTGCCAGCAGTTTATGGGTTAACGGGTTGGCCTACGAGCAGTACTTC. Protein sequence: CASSLWVNGLAYEQYF.

V is TRBV7-9 and J is TRBJ2-5; D may be TRBD2 (5 bases). V lost 4 bases, J lost 4 bases, and 16 bases lay in between. From germline, CDR1 is SEHNR and CDR2 FQNEAQ (reference sequence). This CDR3 has 15 residues. This CDR3 is CASSWLGSRAETQYF. The CDR3 bases are TGTGCCAGCAGCTGGCTTGGGAGCCGGGCAGAGACCCAGTACTTC.

CDR3 bases: TGCGCCAGCAGTGAAAGGGTCACAGGGACGTCCTACGAGCAGTACTTC. It is translated as CASSERVTGTSYEQYF. The chain couples TRBV10-2 to TRBJ2-7; D might be TRBD1 (6 bases). V lost 3 bases and J 1 base, leaving 16 bases between the germline ends. The CDR3 contains 16 residues. CDR1 and CDR2 from the germline V gene are WSHSY and SAAADI.

The chain joins TRBV28 to TRBJ2-1; 11 bases are a match to TRBD2. The CDR3 covers 19 residues. V was clipped by 1 base and J by 4 bases; unmatched bases: 12. Germline CDR1 is MDHEN and CDR2 is SYDVKM. CDR3 nucleotides: TGTGCCAGCAGTTTATCTCCCCGTAGCGGGAGGGCCGGGTACAATGAGCAGTTCTTC. This codes for CASSLSPRSGRAGYNEQFF.

The chain uses TRBV4-3 and TRBJ2-1, with a tentative D call TRBD2 (6 bases). The germline V gene has CDR1 LGHNA and CDR2 YSLEER. This CDR3 is 14 amino acids long. V lost 4 bases and J lost 4, with 11 bases in between. CDR3 DNA sequence: TGCGCCAGCAGCCTAGGGACTCTTTACAATGAGCAGTTCTTC. Translated: CASSLGTLYNEQFF.

This chain links TRBV7-3 with TRBJ1-4; TRBD1 is a possible D gene (6 bases). V lost 5 bases to trimming and J lost 11 bases, with 15 bases between them. The CDR3 contains 13 residues. In germline, CDR1 is SGHTA, CDR2 FQGTGA. Here the CDR3 DNA reads TGTGCCAGCAGCCCCGGGGGGGGCGGGAAACTGTTTTTT. Its translation is CASSPGGGGKLFF.

The chain couples TRBV7-9 to TRBJ1-2, with 7 bases identical to TRBD1. J gave up 2 bases and V 5 bases, and 11 bases lay outside the gene matches. This CDR3 is built from 16 residues. CDR1 is SEHNR and CDR2 is FQNEAQ in the germline V gene (reference sequence). The CDR3: CASSRLDRPLNYGYTF. CDR3 DNA: TGTGCCAGCAGCAGGCTGGACAGGCCCCTAAACTATGGCTACACCTTC.

This chain joins TRBV4-1 and TRBJ2-5; D unclear. With 4 bases removed from V and 2 bases from J, the gap between germline ends came to 11 bases. The CDR3 spans 14 residues. CDR1 and CDR2 (germline): MGHRA, YSYEKL. The CDR3 sequence is CASSPRIGQETQYF. The CDR3 nucleotides are TGCGCCAGCAGCCCCCGGATCGGTCAAGAGACCCAGTACTTC.

This clone has only one observation. The J gene is TRBJ2-7, the V gene TRBV11-2, with D unclear. The V and J ends lost 0 bases and 4 bases respectively, with 10 bases between them. CDR3 length: 14 amino acids. Per germline, CDR1 SGHAT and CDR2 FQNNGV. The DNA for the CDR3 is TGTGCCAGCAGCTTAGAGGTGGGATGGTACGAGCAGTACTTC. It specifies CASSLEVGWYEQYF.

This clone was detected once. The chain couples TRBV14 to TRBJ2-7; 8 bases are a match to TRBD2. V was pared by 0 bases and J by 4 bases, with 11 bases of the junction left unmatched. There are 17 residues in the CDR3. From germline, CDR1 is SGHDN and CDR2 FVKESK. The CDR3 DNA sequence: TGTGCCAGCAGCCAAGAATTTATGGGACTAGGATTTTACGAGCAGTACTTC. As protein: CASSQEFMGLGFYEQYF.

The chain joins TRBV28 to TRBJ2-6, with D uncertain. This CDR3 is 14 amino acids long. Germline CDR1 reads MDHEN; CDR2 reads SYDVKM. V lost 5 bases and J lost 0, with 5 bases in between. CDR3 sequence reads: CASSIGSGANVLTF. DNA of the CDR3: TGTGCCAGCAGTATCGGCTCTGGGGCCAACGTCCTGACTTTC.

The chain is built from TRBV27 and TRBJ2-7, with TRBD1 matching over 7 bases. This CDR3 spans 16 amino acids. The trim removed 5 bases at V and 7 bases at J, leaving 17 bases unmatched. Germline assignment: CDR1 MNHEY and CDR2 SMNVEV (reference sequence). The CDR3 loop is CASSEIWTGSLGEQYF. CDR3 nucleotide sequence: TGTGCCAGCAGTGAAATCTGGACAGGATCTCTAGGAGAGCAGTACTTC.

The genes are TRBV5-1 and TRBJ1-2; no clear D. Germline values: CDR1 SGHRS, CDR2 YFSETQ. The CDR3 contains 11 residues. Trimming removed 4 bases from V and 0 bases from J, with 1 base in between. CDR3 sequence: CASSANYGYTF. The CDR3 coding sequence is TGCGCCAGCAGCGCTAACTATGGCTACACCTTC.

The CDR3 DNA reads TGTGCCAGCAGTGAAGACAGGCGAATACTCGTCTCTGGGGCCAACGTCCTGACTTTC. Amino acid sequence: CASSEDRRILVSGANVLTF. This chain connects TRBV6-1 to TRBJ2-6; tentative D call: TRBD1 (5 bases). CDR3 length equals 19 residues. The V end was cut by 1 base, the J end by 0 bases, with 16 bases between. CDR1 and CDR2 from the germline V gene are MNHNS and SASEGT.

The chain is built from TRBV11-2 and TRBJ2-7, with D possibly TRBD2 on 6 matching bases. The germline V gene has CDR1 SGHAT and CDR2 FQNNGV. Trimming left V 5 bases short and J 5 bases short, with 10 bases between. The CDR3 is made up of 12 amino acids. CDR3 loop: CASSTTSHEQYF. The CDR3, as DNA: TGTGCCAGCAGCACTACTAGCCACGAGCAGTACTTC. The whole variable domain, remainder taken from reference TRBV11-2 and TRBJ2-7, is EAGVAQSPRYKIIEKRQSVAFWCNPISGHATLYWYQQILGQGPKLLIQFQNNGVVDDSQLPKDRFSAERLKGVDSTLKIQPAKLEDSAVYLCASSTTSHEQYFGPGTRLTVT.

The V gene is TRBV19, the J gene TRBJ1-5; 12 bases map to TRBD1. The CDR3 is 18 amino acids. Trimming cost V 3 bases and J 4 bases; bases outside gene matches: 10. Per the germline V gene, CDR1 is LNHDA and CDR2 is SQIVND (reference sequence). The CDR3 bases are TGTGCCAGTAGTATTGAGGTGGGGGACAGGGGGCTGAATCAGCCCCAGCATTTT. Translation: CASSIEVGDRGLNQPQHF.

The chain couples TRBV7-9 to TRBJ2-1; D might be TRBD1 (6 bases). CDR1 is SEHNR, CDR2 FQNEAQ, per germline (reference sequence). Trimming removed 1 base at V and 3 bases at J, with 19 bases between. The CDR3 extends over 18 amino acids. The CDR3 loop is CASSLEVGASSIYNEQFF. The DNA for the CDR3 is TGTGCCAGCAGCTTAGAAGTGGGGGCTAGCTCCATCTACAATGAGCAGTTCTTC.

The V call is TRBV19, the J call TRBJ2-1; tentative D call: TRBD2 (7 bases). V lost 3 bases to trimming and J lost 9 bases, with 15 bases between them. From germline, CDR1 is LNHDA and CDR2 SQIVND (reference sequence). The CDR3 is made up of 14 amino acids. The CDR3 here is CASSIRRGPGEQFF. The CDR3 nucleotides are TGTGCCAGTAGTATTAGGCGGGGGCCCGGTGAGCAGTTCTTC.

A word on this clone: At the DNA level, this CDR3 is encoded by other sequences in the same sample as well. V gene TRBV6-5 combines with J gene TRBJ2-1, with 10 bases aligning to TRBD2. Losses at the gene ends were 2 bases for V and 3 bases for J; bases not matched to a gene: 1. This CDR3 is 15 amino acids long. From germline, CDR1 is MNHEY and CDR2 SVGAGI. The CDR3 here is CASSYLAGVYNEQFF. The CDR3 nucleotides are TGTGCCAGCAGTTACCTAGCGGGAGTCTACAATGAGCAGTTCTTC.

J is TRBJ2-3 and V is TRBV4-1; maybe TRBD2 (6 bases). The CDR3 covers 17 residues. From germline, CDR1 is MGHRA and CDR2 YSYEKL. Trimming left V 1 base short and J 1 base short, with 15 bases between. The CDR3 is CASSQGLSPGGTDTQYF. DNA of the CDR3: TGCGCCAGCAGCCAAGGCCTTTCCCCGGGAGGCACAGATACGCAGTATTTT.

The rearrangement links TRBV10-3 to TRBJ2-1, with 9 bases aligning to TRBD2. Losses at the gene ends were 5 bases for V and 3 bases for J; bases not matched to a gene: 5. This CDR3 contains 15 residues. CDR1 is ENHRY, CDR2 SYGVKD, per germline. The CDR3, as DNA: TGTGCCATCAGTATCCTAGCGGGAAGCTACAATGAGCAGTTCTTC. This translates into CAISILAGSYNEQFF.

The V gene is TRBV6-1, the J gene TRBJ2-2; the match to TRBD2 covers 12 bases. The V gene's germline CDR1 is MNHNS and CDR2 SASEGT. Trimming cost V 1 base and J 4 bases; bases outside gene matches: 13. This CDR3 is built from 20 residues. Here the CDR3 reads CASSEGGRETSGRFTGELFF. The CDR3 DNA reads TGTGCCAGCAGTGAAGGAGGGCGAGAAACTAGCGGGAGGTTCACCGGGGAGCTGTTTTTT.

This sequence joins TRBV11-2 and TRBJ2-3; TRBD2 matches 13 bases. V trimming: 4 bases; J trimming: 0 bases; junction bases outside the gene matches: 1. Germline V gene data show CDR1 as SGHAT and CDR2 as FQNNGV. There are 16 residues in the CDR3. Here the CDR3 reads CASSSGLAGSTDTQYF. In nucleotides, the CDR3 is TGTGCCAGCAGCTCGGGACTAGCGGGGAGCACAGATACGCAGTATTTT.

A remark on this clone: Other nucleotide sequences from this sample produce the same CDR3. The V call is TRBV5-1, the J call TRBJ1-1; no definite D call. V was cut by 2 bases and J by 2 bases, with 7 bases left in between. This CDR3 contains 13 residues. Germline V CDR1 and CDR2: SGHRS, YFSETQ. As DNA, the CDR3 is TGCGCCAGCAGCTTAACAGCAAACACTGAAGCTTTCTTT. Its translation: CASSLTANTEAFF.

A word on this clone: An end of the junction does not agree with germline; a read error may underlie this. The chain uses TRBV6-5 and TRBJ2-7; the D is unclear. This CDR3 is built from 13 residues. The germline gives CDR1 MNHEY, CDR2 SVGAGI. The CDR3 bases are TGTGCCAGCAGTGACTCTTCAGTGTACGAGCAGTACTTC. Translated, it gives CASSDSSVYEQYF.

The chain couples TRBV7-9 to TRBJ2-2; tentatively, D is TRBD2 (7 bases). CDR1 SEHNR and CDR2 FQNEAQ come from the germline V gene (reference sequence). V lost 2 bases to trimming and J lost 4 bases, with 11 bases between them. The CDR3 is 15 amino acids. CDR3 nucleotide sequence: TGTGCCAGCAGCTTACGGGGGGCCGGCACCGGGGAGCTGTTTTTT. This sequence encodes CASSLRGAGTGELFF.

The chain recombines TRBV19 with TRBJ2-5; TRBD1 matches at 7 bases. In germline, CDR1 is LNHDA, CDR2 SQIVND (reference sequence). Trimming removed 7 bases from V and 1 base from J; junction bases left unmatched: 9. This CDR3 is 15 amino acids long. This chain's CDR3 is CASTDTRDSQETQYF. In DNA, the CDR3 is TGTGCCAGTACCGACACCCGGGACAGCCAAGAGACCCAGTACTTC.

This chain joins TRBV7-9 and TRBJ2-7; D assignment may be TRBD1 or TRBD2 (5 bases each). The length of the CDR3 is 14 residues. The germline V gene encodes CDR1 SEHNR and CDR2 FQNEAQ (reference sequence). The germline V and J ends were trimmed by 1 base and 0 bases, with 7 bases remaining between them. This CDR3 is CASSLDGTSYEQYF. The DNA of the CDR3 is TGTGCCAGCAGCTTAGATGGGACCTCCTACGAGCAGTACTTC.

The chain uses TRBV29-1 and TRBJ2-1; TRBD2 agrees at 7 bases. This CDR3 is 12 amino acids long. CDR1 and CDR2 (germline): SQVTM, ANQGSEA. V was pared by 4 bases and J by 5 bases, with 2 bases of the junction left unmatched. In DNA, the CDR3 is TGCAGCGTTGGGGGGACTAACAATGAGCAGTTCTTC. Its translation: CSVGGTNNEQFF.